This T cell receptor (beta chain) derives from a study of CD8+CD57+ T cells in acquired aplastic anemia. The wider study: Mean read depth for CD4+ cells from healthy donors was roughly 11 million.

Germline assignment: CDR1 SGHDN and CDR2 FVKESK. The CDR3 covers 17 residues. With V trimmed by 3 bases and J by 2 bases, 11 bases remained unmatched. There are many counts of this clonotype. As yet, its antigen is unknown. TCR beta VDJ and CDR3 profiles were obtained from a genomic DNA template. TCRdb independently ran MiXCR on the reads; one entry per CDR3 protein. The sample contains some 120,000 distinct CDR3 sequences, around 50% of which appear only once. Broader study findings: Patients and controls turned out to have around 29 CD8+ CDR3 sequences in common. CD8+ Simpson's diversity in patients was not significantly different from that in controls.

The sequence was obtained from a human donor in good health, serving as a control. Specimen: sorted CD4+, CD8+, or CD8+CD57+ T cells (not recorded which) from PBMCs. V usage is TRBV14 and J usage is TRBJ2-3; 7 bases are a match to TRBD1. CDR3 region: CASSHSFAGGFTDTQYF. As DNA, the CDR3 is TGTGCCAGCAGCCACTCGTTCGCAGGGGGATTCACAGATACGCAGTATTTT.